Below are 21 T cell receptor beta chains sequenced from a single sample in a study of shared clonotypes between healthy human individuals. CD45RO-negative, CCR7-positively selected cells formed the naive CD8 fraction, excluding terminally differentiated effector memory CD45RA+ cells. Method: immunoSEQ multiplex PCR; TCRdb's copy keeps in-frame clones and lacks some. The table has about 2.2 million clones, just over 90% seen once. Source material: naive CD8+ T cells from PBMCs. The receptors here all came from a man between 18 and 35 years old in good health. Some clones in this sample may be carry-over from other donors' samples.

The chain couples TRBV28 to TRBJ1-2, with 8 nucleotides matching TRBD1. Trimming removed 7 bases from V and 6 bases from J; junction bases left unmatched: 16. Looked up from germline, CDR1 is MDHEN and CDR2 is SYDVKM. This CDR3 has 16 amino acids. The CDR3 DNA follows: TGTGCCAGCACCAACCAACGTTCCAGGGGGCGTGATGGCTACACCTTC. Translation gives CASTNQRSRGRDGYTF.

The chain recombines TRBV27 with TRBJ2-7; no clear D gene. The CDR3 runs 13 residues. Germline V gives CDR1 MNHEY, CDR2 SMNVEV (reference sequence). V was trimmed by 6 bases and J by 6 bases, leaving 15 bases between them. Written as DNA, the CDR3 is TGTGCCAGCAGCGGTACTATTCTGAGCGAGCAGTACTTC. Its protein product is CASSGTILSEQYF.

The CDR3 protein is CASSSTGADHEQYF. The DNA for the CDR3 is TGTGCCAGCAGCTCGACAGGGGCCGACCACGAGCAGTACTTC. This chain connects TRBV5-4 to TRBJ2-7; TRBD1 matches 8 bases. The CDR3 spans 14 residues. Germline V gene lookup returns CDR1 SGHNT and CDR2 YYREEE (reference sequence). V shed 3 bases, J shed 5 bases, and the junction held 7 bases outside the gene matches. Drawing the rest from reference TRBV5-4 and TRBJ2-7, the complete variable domain is ETGVTQSPTHLIKTRGQQVTLRCSSQSGHNTVSWYQQALGQGPQFIFQYYREEENGRGNFPPRFSGLQFPNYSSELNVNALELDDSALYLCASSSTGADHEQYFGPGTRLTVT.

The CDR3 bases are TGTGCCAGCAGTTTGCTTCCGGGACAGGGGAGGGCCTATGGCTACACCTTC. Translating gives CASSLLPGQGRAYGYTF. The rearrangement uses TRBV27 and TRBJ1-2; 10 positions agree with TRBD1. The CDR3 is 17 residues long. V lost 3 bases to trimming and J lost 4 bases; unmatched junction nucleotides: 11. Per the germline V gene, CDR1 is MNHEY and CDR2 is SMNVEV (reference sequence).

Comments on this clone: The same CDR3 is also encoded by other DNA sequences in this sample. J is TRBJ1-2 and V is TRBV29-1; D is ambiguous. This CDR3 is built from 11 residues. CDR1 and CDR2 from the germline V gene are SQVTM and ANQGSEA. Trimming cost V 1 base and J 5 bases, with 5 bases left between them. The CDR3 DNA is TGCAGCGTTGAAGGTACATATGGCTACACCTTC. Protein: CSVEGTYGYTF.

DNA for the CDR3: TGTGCCAGCAGCTACGGAGGGGGACTAATCTACAATGAGCAGTTCTTC. As protein: CASSYGGGLIYNEQFF. The V and J genes are TRBV11-2 and TRBJ2-1, with D maybe TRBD2 (7 bases). The CDR3 is made up of 16 amino acids. Germline loops: CDR1 SGHAT, CDR2 FQNNGV. The V gene lost 4 bases and the J gene lost 3 bases, with 16 bases spanning the gap.

As to this clone: The same CDR3 also results from other DNA sequences found in this sample. The chain combines TRBV6-5 with TRBJ2-1; D uncertain. This CDR3 is built from 13 residues. The V and J ends lost 0 bases and 7 bases respectively, with 7 bases between them. Germline V lookup: CDR1 MNHEY, CDR2 SVGAGI. The CDR3 spells CASSYSEDNEQFF. The CDR3 DNA reads TGTGCCAGCAGTTACTCAGAGGATAATGAGCAGTTCTTC.

This chain links TRBV29-1 with TRBJ2-7, with a weak D call TRBD1 (5 bases). V dropped 5 bases and J dropped 2 bases, with 16 bases sitting between them. The CDR3 runs 14 residues. Looked up from germline, CDR1 is SQVTM and CDR2 is ANQGSEA. CDR3: CSVTLPRAAYEQYF. CDR3 nucleotide sequence: TGCAGCGTTACGCTCCCCAGGGCCGCCTACGAGCAGTACTTC.

This chain uses TRBV7-7 with TRBJ2-3; D assignment may be TRBD1 or TRBD2 (5 bases each). The germline V gene encodes CDR1 SSHAT and CDR2 FNYEAQ (reference sequence). Trimming removed 2 bases from V and 2 bases from J, with 8 bases in between. This CDR3 has 14 residues. The CDR3 nucleotides are TGTGCCAGCAGCTTATCCGGGGCCACAGATACGCAGTATTTT. Protein sequence: CASSLSGATDTQYF. The whole variable domain, filled in from reference TRBV7-7 and TRBJ2-3, reads GAGVSQSPRYKVTKRGQDVTLRCDPISSHATLYWYQQALGQGPEFLTYFNYEAQPDKSGLPSDRFSAERPEGSISTLTIQRTEQRDSAMYRCASSLSGATDTQYFGPGTRLTVL.

With respect to this clone: Within the sample, other DNA sequences also encode this same CDR3. V usage is TRBV9 and J usage is TRBJ2-7; maybe TRBD2 (6 bases). The CDR3 runs 13 residues. Germline loops: CDR1 SGDLS, CDR2 YYNGEE. The ends were cut back, 0 bases at V and 7 bases at J, with 11 bases in the middle. The CDR3 nucleotides read TGTGCCAGCAGCGTAGGCGGGGCTCGGGAGCAGTACTTC. Its translation: CASSVGGAREQYF. The full variable domain, rest sourced from reference TRBV9 and TRBJ2-7, is DSGVTQTPKHLITATGQRVTLRCSPRSGDLSVYWYQQSLDQGLQFLIQYYNGEERAKGNILERFSAQQFPDLHSELNLSSLELGDSALYFCASSVGGAREQYFGPGTRLTVT.

The CDR3 reads CASIFQTGTGPYEQYF. Here the CDR3 DNA reads TGTGCCAGCATCTTCCAGACCGGGACAGGACCTTACGAGCAGTACTTC. V gene TRBV7-9 combines with J gene TRBJ2-7; TRBD1 aligns across 8 bases. The CDR3 contains 16 residues. CDR1 and CDR2 (germline): SEHNR, FQNEAQ (reference sequence). V was pared by 7 bases and J by 4 bases, with 15 bases of the junction left unmatched.

The rearrangement links TRBV6-1 to TRBJ1-5; D is unresolved. The germline CDR1 and CDR2 sequences are MNHNS and SASEGT. This CDR3 comprises 13 residues. Trimming removed 2 bases from V and 0 bases from J, with 2 bases in between. The CDR3 DNA is TGTGCCAGCAGTGAACGTAGCAATCAGCCCCAGCATTTT. This codes for CASSERSNQPQHF.

This chain links TRBV4-3 with TRBJ2-1; TRBD2 is a possible D gene (7 bases). The V end was cut by 3 bases, the J end by 5 bases, with 14 bases between. The CDR3 consists of 15 residues. Germline CDR1 reads LGHNA; CDR2 reads YSLEER. The CDR3 region has the DNA TGCGCCAGCAGCCACTTGGGGGGGCCCAACAATGAGCAGTTCTTC. Its protein is CASSHLGGPNNEQFF.

This sequence joins TRBV5-4 and TRBJ2-1, with 9 nucleotides matching TRBD2. The V and J ends lost 1 base and 7 bases, in that order; junction bases with no gene match: 9. Germline V gives CDR1 SGHNT, CDR2 YYREEE (reference sequence). This CDR3 is 16 amino acids long. As DNA, the CDR3 is TGTGCCAGCAGCTTGCGGCTAGCGGGAAGGGGGAATGAGCAGTTCTTC. This translates into CASSLRLAGRGNEQFF.

J is TRBJ1-4 and V is TRBV6-1, with D unclear. Deletions cut 8 bases from V and 4 bases from J, with 11 bases between. The CDR3 runs to 13 residues. CDR1 is MNHNS, CDR2 SASEGT, per germline. The CDR3 region has the DNA TGTGCCAGCGGCCCCGGGATTAATGAAAAACTGTTTTTT. This encodes CASGPGINEKLFF.

This sequence joins TRBV28 and TRBJ2-3; D is uncertain. Germline V gene sequence: CDR1 MDHEN, CDR2 SYDVKM. Trimming took 2 bases from V and 9 from J, leaving 12 bases between them. CDR3 length: 13 residues. The DNA for the CDR3 is TGTGCCAGCAGTTTAAACGTTGGTGAGACGCAGTATTTT. It yields the protein CASSLNVGETQYF.

The V call is TRBV13, the J call TRBJ1-5, with D uncertain. Germline values: CDR1 PRHDT, CDR2 FYEKMQ (reference sequence). The ends were cut back, 0 bases at V and 3 bases at J, with 6 bases in the middle. The CDR3 totals 14 residues. The CDR3: CASSLGHPNQPQHF. CDR3 in DNA: TGTGCCAGCAGCTTAGGGCACCCCAATCAGCCCCAGCATTTT.

The chain combines TRBV4-3 with TRBJ2-1; TRBD2 matches 13 bases. The germline V gene has CDR1 LGHNA and CDR2 YSLEER. With V trimmed by 5 bases and J by 6 bases, 4 bases remained unmatched. CDR3 length: 15 amino acids. The CDR3 region has the DNA TGCGCCAGCAGCACCAGGACTAGCGGGAGCAATGAGCAGTTCTTC. Its translation is CASSTRTSGSNEQFF.

V is TRBV6-5 and J is TRBJ2-1; D is undetermined. V was cut by 2 bases and J by 0 bases, with 8 bases left in between. Germline-derived CDR1 and CDR2 are MNHEY and SVGAGI. This CDR3 is 15 amino acids long. CDR3 DNA: TGTGCCAGCAGTTACAACCTAAACTCCTACAATGAGCAGTTCTTC. Its protein product is CASSYNLNSYNEQFF.

For this clone: Other nucleotide sequences in the sample specify the same CDR3. This chain joins TRBV7-9 and TRBJ1-5; TRBD1 agrees at 9 bases. This CDR3 is 16 amino acids long. The germline V gene encodes CDR1 SEHNR and CDR2 FQNEAQ (reference sequence). V lost 3 bases, J lost 2 bases, and 5 bases stayed unmatched. CDR3 DNA: TGTGCCAGCAGCTTGGACAGGGGATCGGGCAATCAGCCCCAGCATTTT. Its translation: CASSLDRGSGNQPQHF.

Concerning this clone itself: The same CDR3 arises from other DNA sequences in this sample as well. The gene calls are TRBV9 and TRBJ2-3; D unclear. Per germline, CDR1 SGDLS and CDR2 YYNGEE. This CDR3 comprises 11 residues. The V and J ends lost 3 bases and 3 bases respectively, with 2 bases between them. CDR3 sequence reads: CASSATDTQYF. CDR3 bases: TGTGCCAGCAGCGCAACAGATACGCAGTATTTT.